The text below deals with one TCR beta chain. Its antigen is still unknown. Germline CDR1 and CDR2: SSHAT and FNYEAQ (reference sequence). This CDR3 comprises 13 residues. V shed 0 bases and J shed 4 bases, with 6 bases lying between them. Method: immunoSEQ multiplex PCR; TCRdb's copy keeps in-frame clones and lacks some. The sample includes approximately 94,000 clones, roughly 96% seen only once; the top ten take 0.031%. The data were taken from a study of siplizumab effects on memory and regulatory T cells. Overall study findings and caveats: The alloresponse seemed to draw substantially on naive T cells, which appeared more diverse than memory cells.

V gene TRBV7-7 combines with J gene TRBJ2-5; possible D gene TRBD2, 5 bases. The clonotype comes from a human donor in good health. The sample comprised naive CD4+ T cells sorted from blood. CDR3 sequence (DNA): TGTGCCAGCAGCTTAGCTGGAGGAGAGACCCAGTACTTC. This sequence encodes CASSLAGGETQYF.